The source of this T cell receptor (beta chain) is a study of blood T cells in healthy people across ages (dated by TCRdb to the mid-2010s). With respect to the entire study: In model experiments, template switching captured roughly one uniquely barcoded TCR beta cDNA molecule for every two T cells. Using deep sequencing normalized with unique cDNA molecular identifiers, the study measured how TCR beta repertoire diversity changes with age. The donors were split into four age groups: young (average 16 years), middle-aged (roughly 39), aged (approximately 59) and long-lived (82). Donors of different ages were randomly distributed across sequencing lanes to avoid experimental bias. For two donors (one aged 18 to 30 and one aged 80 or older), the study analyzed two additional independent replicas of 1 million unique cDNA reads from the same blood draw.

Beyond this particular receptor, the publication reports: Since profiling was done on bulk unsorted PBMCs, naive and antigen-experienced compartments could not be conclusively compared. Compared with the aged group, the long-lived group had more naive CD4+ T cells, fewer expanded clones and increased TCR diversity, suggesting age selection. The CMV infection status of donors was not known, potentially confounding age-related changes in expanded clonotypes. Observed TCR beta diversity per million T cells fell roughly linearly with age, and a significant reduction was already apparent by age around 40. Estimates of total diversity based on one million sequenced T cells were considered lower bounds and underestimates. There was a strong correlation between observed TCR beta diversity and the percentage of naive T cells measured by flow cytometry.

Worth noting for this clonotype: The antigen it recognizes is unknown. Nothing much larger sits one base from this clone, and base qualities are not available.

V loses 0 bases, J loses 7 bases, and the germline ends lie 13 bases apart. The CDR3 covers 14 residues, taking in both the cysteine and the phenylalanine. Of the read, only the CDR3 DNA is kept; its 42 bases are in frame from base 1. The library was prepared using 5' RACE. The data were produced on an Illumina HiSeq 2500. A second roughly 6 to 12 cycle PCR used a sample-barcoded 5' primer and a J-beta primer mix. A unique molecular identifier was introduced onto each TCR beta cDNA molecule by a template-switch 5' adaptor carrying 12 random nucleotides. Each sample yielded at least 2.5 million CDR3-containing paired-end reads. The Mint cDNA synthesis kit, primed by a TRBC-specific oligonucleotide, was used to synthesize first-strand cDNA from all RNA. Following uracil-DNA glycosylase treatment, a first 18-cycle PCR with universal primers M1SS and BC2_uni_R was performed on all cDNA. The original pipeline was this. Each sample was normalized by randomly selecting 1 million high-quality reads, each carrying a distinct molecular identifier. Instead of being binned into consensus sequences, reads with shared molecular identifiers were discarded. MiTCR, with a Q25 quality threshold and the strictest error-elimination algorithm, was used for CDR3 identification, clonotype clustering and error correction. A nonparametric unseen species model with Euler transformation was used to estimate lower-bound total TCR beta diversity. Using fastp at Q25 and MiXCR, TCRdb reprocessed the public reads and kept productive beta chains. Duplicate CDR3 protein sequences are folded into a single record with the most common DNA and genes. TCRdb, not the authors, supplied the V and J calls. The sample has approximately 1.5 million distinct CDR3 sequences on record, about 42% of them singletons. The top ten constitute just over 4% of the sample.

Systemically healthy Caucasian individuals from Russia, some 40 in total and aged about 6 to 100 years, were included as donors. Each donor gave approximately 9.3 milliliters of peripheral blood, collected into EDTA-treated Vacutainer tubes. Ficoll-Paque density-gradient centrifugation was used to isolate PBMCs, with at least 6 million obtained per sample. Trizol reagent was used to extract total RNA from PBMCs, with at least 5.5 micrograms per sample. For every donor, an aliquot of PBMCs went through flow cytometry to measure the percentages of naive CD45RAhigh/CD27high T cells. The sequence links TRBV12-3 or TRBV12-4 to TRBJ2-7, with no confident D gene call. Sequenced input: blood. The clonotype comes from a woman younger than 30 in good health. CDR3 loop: CASSLAVPYNEQYF. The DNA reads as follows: TGTGCCAGCAGTTTAGCTGTACCCTACAATGAGCAGTACTTC.